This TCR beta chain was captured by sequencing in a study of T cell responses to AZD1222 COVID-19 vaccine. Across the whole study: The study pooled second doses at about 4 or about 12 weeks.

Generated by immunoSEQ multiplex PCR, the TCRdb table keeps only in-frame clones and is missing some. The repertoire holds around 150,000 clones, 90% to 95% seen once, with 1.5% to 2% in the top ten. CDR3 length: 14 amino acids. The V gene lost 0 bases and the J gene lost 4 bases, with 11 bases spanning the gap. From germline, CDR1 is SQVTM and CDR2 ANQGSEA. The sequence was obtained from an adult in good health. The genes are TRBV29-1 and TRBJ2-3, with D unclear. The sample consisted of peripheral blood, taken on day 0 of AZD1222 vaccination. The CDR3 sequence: CSVEEGSSADTQYF. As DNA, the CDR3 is TGCAGCGTTGAAGAGGGTAGTTCGGCAGATACGCAGTATTTT.